These 19 T cell receptor beta chains share one sample of origin, sequenced in a study of T cell repertoires in cytomegalovirus infection. No antigen is known for these receptors. MiXCR, applied by TCRdb to the reads, yields one record per CDR3 protein. The data contain more than 300,000 distinct CDR3 sequences, roughly 34% of them seen just once; the ten biggest clones take up about 13%. This specimen consisted of cultured PBMCs, obtained from culture after CMV antigen stimulation. These receptors were collected from a human donor in good health (CMV status not recorded). Some clones in this sample may be carry-over from other donors' samples.

V is TRBV19 and J is TRBJ1-2; a weak D match, TRBD1 (6 bases). Trimming took 4 bases from V and 2 from J, leaving 14 bases between them. Germline CDR1 reads LNHDA; CDR2 reads SQIVND (reference sequence). The CDR3 consists of 15 residues. The CDR3 nucleotides are TGTGCCAGTAGTAGAGAGGCGGGGGCCAACTATGGCTACACCTTC. Its translation: CASSREAGANYGYTF. The whole variable domain, filled in from reference TRBV19 and TRBJ1-2, reads DGGITQSPKYLFRKEGQNVTLSCEQNLNHDAMYWYRQDPGQGLRLIYYSQIVNDFQKGDIAEGYSVSREKKESFPLTVTSAQKNPTAFYLCASSREAGANYGYTFGSGTRLTVV.

The J gene is TRBJ1-4, the V gene TRBV4-3; tentatively, D is TRBD1 (6 bases). CDR1 is LGHNA, CDR2 YSLEER, per germline. The CDR3 is 16 residues long. Trimming removed 4 bases at V and 3 bases at J, with 15 bases between. DNA for the CDR3: TGCGCCAGCAGCCCCATCCCAGGGGCCCCTAATGAAAAACTGTTTTTT. It encodes CASSPIPGAPNEKLFF.

The chain carries TRBV7-2 and TRBJ2-3, with D perhaps matching TRBD2 (5 bases). The V end lost 6 bases, the J end lost 6 bases, and 16 bases lay between the germline ends. The CDR3 runs 14 residues. Germline CDR1 SGHTA, CDR2 FQGNSA. CDR3 loop: CASRRASLMDTQYF. CDR3 coding DNA: TGTGCCAGCAGGAGGGCTAGCTTAATGGATACGCAGTATTTT.

This rearrangement joins TRBV7-9 to TRBJ2-1; D ambiguous. There are 12 residues in the CDR3. V was cut by 3 bases and J by 5 bases, with 5 bases left in between. CDR1 is SEHNR, CDR2 FQNEAQ, per germline (reference sequence). The CDR3 bases are TGTGCCAGCAGCTTCACCAACAATGAGCAGTTCTTC. Its translation is CASSFTNNEQFF.

V and J are TRBV2 and TRBJ1-5; unclear D gene. The V end was cut by 6 bases, the J end by 0 bases, with 9 bases between. The CDR3 is 14 residues long. The V gene's germline CDR1 is SNHLY and CDR2 FYNNEI. CDR3 amino acids: CASRQGGSNQPQHF. CDR3 coding DNA: TGTGCCAGCAGGCAAGGAGGTAGCAATCAGCCCCAGCATTTT.

The chain carries TRBV20-1 and TRBJ2-7; 9 positions match TRBD2. From germline, CDR1 is DFQATT and CDR2 SNEGSKA (reference sequence). The trim removed 2 bases at V and 3 bases at J, leaving 2 bases unmatched. The CDR3 covers 13 residues. Written as DNA, the CDR3 is TGCAGTGCTAGACTAGCGGGACTCTACGAGCAGTACTTC. Its protein product is CSARLAGLYEQYF.

In its sample, this clonotype was seen a few times. V is TRBV25-1 and J is TRBJ1-1; 8 nucleotides line up with TRBD1. The trim removed 4 bases at V and 1 base at J, leaving 11 bases unmatched. The CDR3 has 17 residues. Germline CDR1 reads MGHDK; CDR2 reads SYGVNS. The CDR3 nucleotides read TGTGCCAGCAGTGGGGGGACAGGCGGTAGATGGAACACTGAAGCTTTCTTT. Its protein product is CASSGGTGGRWNTEAFF.

This clonotype came up many times. This chain uses TRBV7-2 with TRBJ2-1, with TRBD2 matching 14 bases. The CDR3 spans 16 residues. With 6 bases clipped from V and 4 bases from J, the junction kept 5 bases outside the gene matches. Germline loops: CDR1 SGHTA, CDR2 FQGNSA. CDR3 coding DNA: TGTGCCAGCAGTCGCGGGACTAGCGGGGGATACAATGAGCAGTTCTTC. It specifies CASSRGTSGGYNEQFF.

This clonotype has only a few counts. This rearrangement joins TRBV18 to TRBJ1-1; D might be TRBD1 (5 bases). The CDR3 has 13 amino acids. V gave up 3 bases and J gave up 10 bases, with 15 bases separating them. Germline values: CDR1 KGHSH, CDR2 LQKENI. The CDR3 DNA sequence: TGTGCCAGCTCACCTCCCGGACAAATTGGAGCTTTCTTT. Amino acid sequence: CASSPPGQIGAFF.

In its sample, this clonotype was seen a few times. The chain has TRBV6-2 or TRBV6-3 and TRBJ1-1; maybe TRBD1 (6 bases). V was shortened by 11 bases and J by 5 bases, with 18 bases between the two germline ends. Germline CDR1 reads MNHEY; CDR2 reads SVGEGT. The CDR3 loop spans 13 amino acids. CDR3 in amino acids: CAGRTQQGTEAFF. In DNA form, the CDR3 reads TGTGCCGGACGAACTCAACAGGGAACTGAAGCTTTCTTT.

This clonotype was observed a single time. This rearrangement joins TRBV2 to TRBJ2-3; 7 bases map to TRBD2. Trimming removed 10 bases from V and 5 bases from J; junction bases left unmatched: 12. The CDR3 covers 14 residues. CDR1 SNHLY and CDR2 FYNNEI come from the germline V gene. The CDR3 DNA reads TGTGCCACCAAGACGAGGACTAGTGTAGATACGCAGTATTTT. Its protein is CATKTRTSVDTQYF.

The chain carries TRBV4-1 and TRBJ2-6; D could derive from TRBD1 or TRBD2 (6 bases each). Germline V CDR1 and CDR2: MGHRA, YSYEKL. The CDR3 has 18 amino acids. Between the trimmed V and J ends, which lost 1 base and 2 bases, there was a span of 15 bases. The CDR3 DNA follows: TGCGCCAGCAGCCAAGTCGGCCGGGGGCAGGCTGGGGCCAACGTCCTGACTTTC. This gives the protein CASSQVGRGQAGANVLTF.

This clonotype was seen a handful of times. CDR3 residues: CASSPRSSGSVVGELFF. CDR3 sequence (DNA): TGCGCCAGCAGCCCCCGGTCTAGCGGGAGTGTCGTCGGGGAGCTGTTTTTT. The chain combines TRBV4-3 with TRBJ2-2; TRBD2 aligns across 10 bases. The CDR3 spans 17 residues. Germline V CDR1 and CDR2: LGHNA, YSLEER. The V and J ends lost 4 bases and 7 bases, in that order; junction bases with no gene match: 12.

A few counts support this clonotype. This chain uses TRBV28 with TRBJ2-5, with 7 nucleotides matching TRBD2. Trimming at V came to 3 bases and at J to 0 bases, leaving 4 bases not matched to a gene. The germline V gene has CDR1 MDHEN and CDR2 SYDVKM. This CDR3 is built from 15 residues. The CDR3 region is CASSLSLADQETQYF. The CDR3 nucleotides read TGTGCCAGCAGTTTGAGTCTAGCGGACCAAGAGACCCAGTACTTC.

This chain links TRBV7-3 with TRBJ2-1; no reliable D call. The CDR3 contains 14 residues. The V and J ends lost 8 bases and 5 bases respectively, with 16 bases between them. Germline V gene data show CDR1 as SGHTA and CDR2 as FQGTGA. The CDR3 loop is CASGLGGRDNEQFF. Written as DNA, the CDR3 is TGTGCCAGCGGTTTGGGCGGTCGGGACAATGAGCAGTTCTTC.

This sequence joins TRBV28 and TRBJ1-1; 10 nucleotides line up with TRBD1. Trimming cost V 5 bases and J 4 bases; bases outside gene matches: 7. The V gene's germline CDR1 is MDHEN and CDR2 SYDVKM. The CDR3 is 15 amino acids. The CDR3: CASSTRWTGGTEAFF. The CDR3 nucleotides read TGTGCCAGCAGTACCCGTTGGACAGGGGGCACTGAAGCTTTCTTT.

At least ten counts were recorded for this clonotype. This sequence joins TRBV7-2 and TRBJ2-7; TRBD2 agrees at 13 bases. The germline V gene encodes CDR1 SGHTA and CDR2 FQGNSA. Losses at the gene ends were 5 bases for V and 5 bases for J; bases not matched to a gene: 6. This CDR3 region has 15 residues. The CDR3 protein is CASSQGLAGADEQYF. CDR3 in DNA: TGTGCCAGCAGCCAAGGACTAGCGGGAGCCGACGAGCAGTACTTC.

About this clonotype: The missing conserved phenylalanine or tryptophan at the end of this CDR3 makes a read error likely. J is TRBJ2-4 and V is TRBV28; the D is unclear. There are 13 residues in the CDR3. V was cut by 6 bases and J by 2 bases, with 8 bases left in between. Germline V gives CDR1 MDHEN, CDR2 SYDVKM. DNA of the CDR3: TGTGCCAGCAGCTCCTTAACCAAAAACATTCAGTACTTA. It specifies CASSSLTKNIQYL.

This clonotype was counted ten times or more. CDR3 nucleotides: TGTGCCAGCCAAGGGAGGACTGAAGCTTTCTTT. Translating it yields CASQGRTEAFF. The chain couples TRBV7-4 to TRBJ1-1; D unclear. Germline V CDR1 and CDR2: SGHVT, SQSDAQ. The CDR3 is 11 residues long. The V end was cut by 8 bases, the J end by 5 bases, with 9 bases between.